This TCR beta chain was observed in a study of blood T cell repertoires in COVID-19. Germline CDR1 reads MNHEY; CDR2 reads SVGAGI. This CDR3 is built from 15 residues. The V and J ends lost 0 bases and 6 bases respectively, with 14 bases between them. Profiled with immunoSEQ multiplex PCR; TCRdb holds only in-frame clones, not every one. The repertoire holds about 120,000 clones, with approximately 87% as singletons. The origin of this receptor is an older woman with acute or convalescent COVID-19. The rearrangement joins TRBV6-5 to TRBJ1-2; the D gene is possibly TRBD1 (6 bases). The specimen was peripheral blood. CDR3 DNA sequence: TGTGCCAGCAGTTACTCGGGGGGGGCTCGGGATGGCTACACCTTC. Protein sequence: CASSYSGGARDGYTF.